These T cell receptor beta chains were read from a single sample in a study of blood T cell repertoires in COVID-19. TCRdb's table, derived via immunoSEQ multiplex PCR, lists solely in-frame clones and lacks some. Of roughly 500,000 clones in the sample, 70% to 90% are singletons; the top ten hold roughly 1.9%. The sample was PBMCs or T cells enriched from blood (not recorded which). All receptors come from a woman between 40 and 50 years old who had recovered from COVID-19. The CDR3 runs from the conserved cysteine through the conserved F or W. The D gene is left open where the match is weak. Some rows have no size entry. The others give once, few or many, or a class for an expanded clone.

TRBJ2-7 | . | 15 | TRBV15 | . | CATSRGRGAAYEQYF | TGTGCCACCAGCAGAGGCCGGGGAGCTGCCTACGAGCAGTACTTC
TRBJ2-1 | . | 13 | TRBV13 | . | CASRGQGFEELFF | TGTGCCAGCAGGGGCCAGGGGTTCGAAGAGTTGTTCTTC
TRBJ2-2 | once | 11 | TRBV12-3/TRBV12-4 | . | CASSPAGELFF | TGTGCCAGCAGTCCGGCCGGGGAGCTGTTTTTT
TRBJ1-4 | . | 20 | TRBV6-7 | TRBD1 | CASSYSRGQGKTESNEKLFF | TGTGCCAGCAGTTACTCGAGGGGACAGGGAAAGACGGAATCTAATGAAAAACTGTTTTTT
TRBJ2-7 | . | 14 | TRBV11-3 | TRBD1 | CASSPTGRSYEQYF | TGTGCCAGCAGCCCGACAGGGAGATCCTACGAGCAGTACTTC
TRBJ2-1 | . | 15 | TRBV5-1 | TRBD2 | CASSVSGREIGEQFF | TGCGCCAGCAGCGTTTCCGGGCGGGAGATTGGTGAGCAGTTCTTC
TRBJ2-3 | few | 12 | TRBV14 | . | CASGRATYTQYF | TGTGCCAGCGGGAGAGCCACCTATACGCAGTATTTT
TRBJ2-5 | . | 15 | TRBV5-4 | . | CASSLRGSDVGAQYF | TGTGCCAGCAGCTTGAGAGGGTCGGACGTCGGGGCCCAGTACTTC
TRBJ2-1 | . | 16 | TRBV7-9 | TRBD2 | CASSLFSGRSYNEQFF | TGTGCCAGCAGCTTATTTAGCGGGAGGTCCTACAATGAGCAGTTCTTC
TRBJ2-7 | . | 14 | TRBV29-1 | . | CSAAPGLGSYEQYF | TGCAGCGCCGCTCCGGGATTGGGGTCCTACGAGCAGTACTTC
TRBJ1-2 | . | 13 | TRBV18 | . | CASSADNLYGYTF | TGTGCCAGCTCGGCGGACAACCTCTATGGCTACACCTTC
TRBJ1-2 | once | 12 | TRBV19 | . | CASSISLSGYTF | TGTGCCAGTAGTATCTCCCTCTCTGGCTACACCTTC
TRBJ1-3 | . | 17 | TRBV27 | . | CASSPSYYTSSGNTIYF | TGTGCCAGCAGTCCAAGCTACTATACCAGCTCTGGAAACACCATATATTTT
TRBJ1-2 | . | 17 | TRBV7-9 | TRBD1 | CASSLSLGRRGLYGYTF | TGTGCCAGCAGCTTATCGTTAGGTCGCAGGGGGCTCTATGGCTACACCTTC
TRBJ2-7 | . | 15 | TRBV3-1/TRBV3-2 | . | CASSQEVESPYEQYF | TGTGCCAGCAGCCAAGAGGTAGAGTCACCCTACGAGCAGTACTTC
TRBJ1-2 | once | 12 | TRBV12-3/TRBV12-4 | . | CASSPGVYGYTF | TGTGCCAGCAGCCCGGGGGTGTACGGCTACACCTTC
TRBJ2-7 | once | 14 | TRBV7-9 | TRBD1 | CASSQTGGPYEQYF | TGTGCCAGCAGCCAGACAGGGGGCCCCTACGAGCAGTACTTC
TRBJ2-7 | . | 13 | TRBV3-1/TRBV3-2 | . | CASSHDAASEQYF | TGTGCCAGCAGCCACGACGCGGCTAGCGAACAGTACTTC
TRBJ2-3 | . | 16 | TRBV4-2 | TRBD2 | CASSSGASGTSDTQYF | TGTGCCAGCAGCTCGGGCGCTAGCGGGACTTCAGATACGCAGTATTTT
TRBJ1-2 | few | 16 | TRBV7-8 | TRBD1 | CASSPWRDRGNYGYTF | TGTGCCAGCAGCCCCTGGCGGGACAGGGGTAACTATGGCTACACCTTC
TRBJ2-1 | . | 14 | TRBV24-1 | . | CATSAPSSYNEQFF | TGTGCCACCAGTGCCCCGAGCTCCTACAATGAGCAGTTCTTC
TRBJ2-6 | . | 17 | TRBV24-1 | . | CATSEGGEGSGANVLTF | TGTGCCACCAGTGAAGGGGGTGAGGGCTCTGGGGCCAACGTCCTGACTTTC
TRBJ1-3 | . | 16 | TRBV5-5 | TRBD1 | CASSLMGTVSGNTIYF | TGTGCCAGCAGCTTAATGGGGACAGTTTCTGGAAACACCATATATTTT
TRBJ2-6 | once | 14 | TRBV2 | . | CASRELSGANVLTF | TGTGCCAGCAGGGAACTCTCTGGGGCCAACGTCCTGACTTTC
TRBJ1-5 | . | 15 | TRBV5-8 | TRBD1 | CASSTYRGLFQPQHF | TGTGCCAGCAGCACCTACAGGGGGCTATTTCAGCCCCAGCATTTT
TRBJ1-1 | . | 15 | TRBV14 | TRBD1 | CASSQVEGALLGAFF | TGTGCCAGCAGCCAAGTGGAGGGGGCGCTTTTGGGAGCTTTCTTT
TRBJ1-6 | . | 16 | TRBV27 | TRBD1 | CASSLSRQGLGSPLHF | TGTGCCAGCAGTTTATCTCGACAGGGTTTGGGATCACCCCTCCACTTT
TRBJ2-1 | . | 17 | TRBV18 | TRBD2 | CASSPGLAGISYNEQFF | TGTGCCAGCTCACCGGGACTAGCGGGAATATCGTACAATGAGCAGTTCTTC
TRBJ2-7 | . | 15 | TRBV23-1 | . | CASSQSSSCSYEQYF | TGCGCCAGCAGTCAATCGTCGAGCTGCTCCTACGAGCAGTACTTC
TRBJ1-2 | . | 12 | TRBV2 | TRBD1 | CASSTGAYGYTF | TGTGCCAGCAGTACAGGGGCTTATGGCTACACCTTC
TRBJ2-7 | . | 14 | TRBV29-1 | . | CSVVPDSGSYEQYF | TGCAGCGTTGTTCCTGATTCAGGTTCCTACGAGCAGTACTTC
TRBJ1-6 | few | 13 | TRBV7-9 | . | CATRTVYNSPLHF | TGTGCCACCAGGACAGTCTATAATTCACCCCTCCACTTT
TRBJ2-7 | . | 12 | TRBV5-1 | TRBD2 | CASSRGDSEQYF | TGCGCCAGCAGCCGGGGGGACTCCGAGCAGTACTTC
TRBJ2-1 | . | 13 | TRBV29-1 | . | CSVVSGDLNEQFF | TGCAGCGTTGTTTCGGGGGACCTCAATGAGCAGTTCTTC
TRBJ2-7 | . | 15 | TRBV19 | TRBD1 | CASSDRGRGNNEQYF | TGTGCCAGTTCCGACAGGGGGCGAGGGAACAACGAGCAGTACTTC
TRBJ1-5 | . | 13 | TRBV15 | TRBD1 | CATSVEQGQPQHF | TGTGCCACCAGCGTGGAACAGGGGCAGCCCCAGCATTTT
TRBJ2-1 | . | 17 | TRBV14 | TRBD2 | CASSQGLAGGYYNEQFF | TGTGCCAGCAGCCAGGGACTAGCGGGGGGGTACTACAATGAGCAGTTCTTC
TRBJ1-2 | . | 16 | TRBV7-6 | . | CASSLGGWGENYGYTF | TGTGCCAGCAGTCTGGGGGGTTGGGGTGAGAACTATGGCTACACCTTC
TRBJ2-1 | . | 17 | TRBV21-1 | . | CASSNIWQQGILDEQFF | TGTGCCAGCAGCAATATCTGGCAACAGGGGATATTGGATGAGCAGTTCTTC
TRBJ2-1 | . | 15 | TRBV14 | . | CASSQWRDADHEQFF | TGTGCCAGCAGCCAGTGGCGGGACGCGGACCATGAGCAGTTCTTC
TRBJ2-3 | . | 15 | TRBV9 | . | CASSVEGGALDTQYF | TGTGCCAGCAGCGTAGAGGGGGGGGCTTTGGATACGCAGTATTTT
TRBJ2-1 | . | 11 | TRBV7-2 | TRBD1 | CAGSTGEEQFF | TGTGCCGGAAGCACAGGGGAGGAGCAGTTCTTC
TRBJ2-7 | . | 11 | TRBV6-5 | . | CASARVDEQYF | TGTGCCAGCGCGCGGGTAGACGAGCAGTACTTC
TRBJ2-1 | . | 15 | TRBV4-1 | TRBD1 | CASSPRDSQVNEQFF | TGCGCCAGCAGCCCTAGGGACAGCCAAGTGAATGAGCAGTTCTTC
TRBJ1-2 | . | 14 | TRBV7-2 | . | CASTYGEPAGGYTF | TGTGCCAGCACTTACGGCGAGCCTGCAGGAGGCTACACCTTC
TRBJ2-7 | . | 12 | TRBV5-8 | . | CASSLTGREQYF | TGTGCCAGCAGCTTGACAGGGCGCGAGCAGTACTTC